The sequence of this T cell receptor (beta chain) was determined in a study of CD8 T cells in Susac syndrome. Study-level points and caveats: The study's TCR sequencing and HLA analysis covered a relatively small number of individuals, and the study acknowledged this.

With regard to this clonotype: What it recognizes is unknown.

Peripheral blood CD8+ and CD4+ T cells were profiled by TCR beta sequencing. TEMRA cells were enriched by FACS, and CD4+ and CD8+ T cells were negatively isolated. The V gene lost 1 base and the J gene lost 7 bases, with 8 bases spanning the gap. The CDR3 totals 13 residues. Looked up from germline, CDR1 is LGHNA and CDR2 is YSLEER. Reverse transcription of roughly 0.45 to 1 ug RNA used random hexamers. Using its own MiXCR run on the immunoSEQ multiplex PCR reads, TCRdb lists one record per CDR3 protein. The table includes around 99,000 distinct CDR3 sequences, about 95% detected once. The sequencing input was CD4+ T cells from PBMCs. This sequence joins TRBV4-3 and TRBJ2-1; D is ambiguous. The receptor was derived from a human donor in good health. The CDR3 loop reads CASSQGVLNEQFF. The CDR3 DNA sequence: TGCGCCAGCAGCCAAGGGGTATTGAATGAGCAGTTCTTC.